This TCR beta chain is drawn from a study of blood T cell repertoires in COVID-19. This CDR3 is built from 16 residues. CDR1 is KGHDR and CDR2 is SFDVKD in the germline V gene. Trimming removed 0 bases from V and 5 bases from J; junction bases left unmatched: 4. Per the authors' pipeline: Estimated nucleated cell counts came from reference gene primer amplification. The protocol was immunoSEQ multiplex PCR, while the TCRdb copy is restricted to in-frame clones and leaves out a portion. The V and J calls and clone size are taken from that table; D and trimming were inferred from the DNA. This sample has 230,000 or so clones, with approximately 81% found just once.

Sequences were obtained from peripheral blood. The receptor comes from a man younger than 45 with active or convalescent COVID-19. V gene TRBV24-1 combines with J gene TRBJ2-5; 11 bases map to TRBD2. The CDR3 sequence: CATSDLIAGGLETQYF. DNA for the CDR3: TGTGCCACCAGTGATTTGATAGCGGGAGGGTTGGAGACCCAGTACTTC.